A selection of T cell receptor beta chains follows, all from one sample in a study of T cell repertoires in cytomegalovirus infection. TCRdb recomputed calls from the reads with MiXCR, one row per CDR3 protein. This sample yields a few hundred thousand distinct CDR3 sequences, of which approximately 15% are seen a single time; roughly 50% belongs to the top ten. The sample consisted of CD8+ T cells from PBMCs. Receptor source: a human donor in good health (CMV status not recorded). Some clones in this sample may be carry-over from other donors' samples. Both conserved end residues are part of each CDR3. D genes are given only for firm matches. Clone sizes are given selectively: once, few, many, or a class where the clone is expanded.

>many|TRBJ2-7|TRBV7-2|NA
CASSLVDQQGVLHEQYF
TGTGCCAGCAGCTTAGTGGACCAACAGGGAGTTCTCCACGAGCAGTACTTC
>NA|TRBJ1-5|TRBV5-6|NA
CASSLGGTGNQPQHF
TGTGCCAGCAGCTTGGGAGGAACAGGCAATCAGCCCCAGCATTTT
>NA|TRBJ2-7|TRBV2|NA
CASRDSPYEQYF
TGTGCCAGCAGAGACTCACCCTACGAGCAGTACTTC
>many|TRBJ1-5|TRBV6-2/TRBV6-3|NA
CASSVQGYSNQPQHF
TGTGCCAGCAGTGTCCAGGGTTATAGCAATCAGCCCCAGCATTTT
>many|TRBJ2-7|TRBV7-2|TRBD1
CASTTQRDRSSSYEQYF
TGTGCCAGCACTACCCAACGGGACAGAAGTAGCTCCTACGAGCAGTACTTC
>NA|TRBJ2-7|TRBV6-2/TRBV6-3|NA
CASSYSAGSSYEQYF
TGTGCCAGCAGTTACTCGGCTGGGAGCTCCTACGAGCAGTACTTC
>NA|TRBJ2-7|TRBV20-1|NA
CSARDEPRPHEQYF
TGCAGTGCTAGAGATGAGCCCCGGCCCCACGAGCAGTACTTC
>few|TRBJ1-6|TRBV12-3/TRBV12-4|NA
CASSFRSGLNNSPLHF
TGTGCCAGCAGTTTCCGGAGCGGCCTCAATAATTCACCCCTCCACTTT
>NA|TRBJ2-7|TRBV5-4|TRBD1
CASSLVGQGAYSYEQYF
TGTGCCAGCAGCTTGGTGGGACAGGGGGCTTATAGCTACGAGCAGTACTTC
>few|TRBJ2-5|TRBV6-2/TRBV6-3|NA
CASSPTRETQYF
TGTGCCAGCAGCCCCACCCGAGAGACCCAGTACTTC
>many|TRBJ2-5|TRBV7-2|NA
CASSLDTSLGETQYF
TGTGCCAGCAGCTTAGATACCAGCCTCGGGGAGACCCAGTACTTC
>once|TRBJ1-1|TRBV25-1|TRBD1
CASTRGTVNTEAFF
TGTGCCAGCACCAGAGGGACAGTGAACACTGAAGCTTTCTTT
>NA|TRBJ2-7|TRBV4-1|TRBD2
CASSQVSGEYEQYF
TGCGCCAGCAGCCAGGTCAGCGGGGAGTACGAGCAGTACTTC
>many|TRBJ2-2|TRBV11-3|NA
CASSLEQGGNTGELFF
TGTGCCAGCAGCTTAGAACAGGGAGGAAACACCGGGGAGCTGTTTTTT
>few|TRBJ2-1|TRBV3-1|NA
CASSQDPPVRRRYNEQFF
TGTGCCAGCAGCCAAGATCCCCCCGTTAGGAGGCGATACAATGAGCAGTTCTTC
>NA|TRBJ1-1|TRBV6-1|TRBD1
CASNPWTGGTEAFF
TGTGCCAGCAATCCCTGGACAGGGGGGACTGAAGCTTTCTTT
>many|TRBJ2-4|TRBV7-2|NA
CASSRDELAKNIQYF
TGTGCCAGCAGCCGAGACGAGCTAGCCAAAAACATTCAGTACTTC
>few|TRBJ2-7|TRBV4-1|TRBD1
CASSQATGGRDEQYF
TGCGCCAGCAGCCAGGCTACAGGGGGCAGGGACGAGCAGTACTTC
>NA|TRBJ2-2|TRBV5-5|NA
CASSLEGSGTGELFF
TGTGCCAGCAGCTTGGAAGGGAGCGGCACCGGGGAGCTGTTTTTT
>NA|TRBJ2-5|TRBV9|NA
CASSVGLGPQETQYF
TGTGCCAGCAGCGTAGGATTGGGGCCGCAAGAGACCCAGTACTTC
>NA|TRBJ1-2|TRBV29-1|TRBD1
CSVEFEDRAGYGYTF
TGCAGCGTTGAATTTGAGGACAGGGCGGGCTATGGCTACACCTTC
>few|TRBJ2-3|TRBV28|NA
CASSPPGTSTDTQYF
TGTGCCAGCAGTCCCCCGGGGACCAGCACAGATACGCAGTATTTT
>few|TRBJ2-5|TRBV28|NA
CASNRWGYEETQYF
TGTGCCAGCAATAGGTGGGGGTATGAAGAGACCCAGTACTTC
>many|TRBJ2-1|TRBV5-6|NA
CASSSAGGAKFF
TGTGCCAGCAGCTCCGCCGGAGGGGCAAAGTTCTTC
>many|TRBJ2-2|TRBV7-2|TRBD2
CASSLAGLAGAIPSTGELFF
TGTGCCAGCAGCTTAGCGGGACTAGCGGGGGCCATCCCGAGCACCGGGGAGCTGTTTTTT
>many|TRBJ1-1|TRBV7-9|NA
CASSRRRGENTEAFF
TGTGCCAGCAGCCGGCGCCGAGGAGAGAACACTGAAGCTTTCTTT
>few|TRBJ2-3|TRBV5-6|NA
CASSLTSKGGTDTQYF
TGTGCCAGCAGCTTGACATCCAAGGGAGGCACAGATACGCAGTATTTT
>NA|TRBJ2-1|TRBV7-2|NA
CASRGDAEEQFF
TGTGCCAGCAGGGGGGACGCAGAAGAGCAGTTCTTC
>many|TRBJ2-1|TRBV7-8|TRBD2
CASSLWTSGGSYNEQFF
TGTGCCAGCAGCCTATGGACTAGCGGGGGGTCATACAATGAGCAGTTCTTC
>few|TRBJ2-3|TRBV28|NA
CASSPDLVLTDTQYF
TGTGCCAGCAGTCCCGACTTGGTCCTCACAGATACGCAGTATTTT
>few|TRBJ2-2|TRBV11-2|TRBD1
CASRGQENTGELFF
TGTGCCAGCAGGGGACAGGAGAACACCGGGGAGCTGTTTTTT
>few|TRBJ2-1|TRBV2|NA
CASSPGRQAVYNEQFF
TGTGCCAGCAGCCCCGGGCGACAAGCAGTCTACAATGAGCAGTTCTTC
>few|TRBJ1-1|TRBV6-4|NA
CASSPTGMNTEAFF
TGTGCCAGCAGTCCGACGGGAATGAACACTGAAGCTTTCTTT
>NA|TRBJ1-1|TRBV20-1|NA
CSAGGGPYTEAFF
TGCAGTGCTGGCGGAGGACCTTACACTGAAGCTTTCTTT
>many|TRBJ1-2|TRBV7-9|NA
CASSHDPRNGYTF
TGTGCCAGCAGCCACGACCCCAGAAATGGCTACACCTTC
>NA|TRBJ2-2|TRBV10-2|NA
CASSEGGGLTGELFF
TGCGCCAGCAGTGAGGGGGGGGGGCTCACCGGGGAGCTGTTTTTT
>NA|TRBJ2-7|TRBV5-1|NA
CASSFRQSPSGEQYF
TGCGCCAGCAGCTTTCGACAGTCCCCCTCAGGCGAGCAGTACTTC
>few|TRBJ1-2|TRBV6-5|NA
CASSYSGGAWGYTF
TGTGCCAGCAGTTACTCTGGGGGGGCTTGGGGCTACACCTTC
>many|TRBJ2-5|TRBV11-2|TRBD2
CASSQVAGGQETQYF
TGTGCCAGCAGTCAAGTGGCGGGGGGACAAGAGACCCAGTACTTC
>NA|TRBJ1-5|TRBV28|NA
CASNSLQGDRFSNQPQHF
TGTGCCAGCAACTCTCTACAGGGCGACAGGTTTAGCAATCAGCCCCAGCATTTT
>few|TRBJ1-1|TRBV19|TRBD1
CASATGGTEAFF
TGTGCCAGCGCTACAGGGGGGACTGAAGCTTTCTTT
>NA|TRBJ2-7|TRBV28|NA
CASSFGSGRSGYEQYF
TGTGCCAGCAGTTTTGGTTCTGGGCGCAGCGGCTACGAGCAGTACTTC
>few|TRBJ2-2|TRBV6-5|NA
CASSERTELNTGELFF
TGTGCCAGCAGTGAACGGACAGAACTGAACACCGGGGAGCTGTTTTTT
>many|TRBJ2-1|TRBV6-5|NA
CASSYRDFNEQFF
TGTGCCAGCAGTTACCGGGACTTTAATGAGCAGTTCTTC
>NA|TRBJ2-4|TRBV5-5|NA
CASSLSGREKRYF
TGTGCCAGCAGCTTGTCCGGTCGGGAGAAGCGGTACTTC
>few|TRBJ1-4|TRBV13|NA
CASSFYGSKGNEKLFF
TGTGCCAGCAGCTTTTACGGCAGCAAGGGTAATGAAAAACTGTTTTTT
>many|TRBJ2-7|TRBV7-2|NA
CASSPGMVGTEQYF
TGTGCCAGCAGCCCGGGGATGGTGGGAACCGAGCAGTACTTC
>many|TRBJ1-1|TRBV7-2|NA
CASSVFKNTEAFF
TGTGCCAGCAGCGTCTTCAAGAACACTGAAGCTTTCTTT
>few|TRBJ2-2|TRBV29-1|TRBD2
CSVAGSGGMNTGELFF
TGCAGCGTTGCTGGTAGCGGGGGGATGAACACCGGGGAGCTGTTTTTT
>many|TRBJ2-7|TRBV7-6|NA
CASSLAGYAVNEQYF
TGTGCCAGCAGCTTAGCGGGTTACGCCGTCAACGAGCAGTACTTC
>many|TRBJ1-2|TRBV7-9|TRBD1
CASSQPPGTGGTYGYTF
TGTGCCAGCAGCCAACCGCCCGGGACAGGGGGAACCTATGGCTACACCTTC
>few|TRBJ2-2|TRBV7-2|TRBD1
CASSLASPDRRTGELFF
TGTGCCAGCAGCTTAGCATCCCCGGACAGGCGAACCGGGGAGCTGTTTTTT
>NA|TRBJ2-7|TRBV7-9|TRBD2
CASSSRGTTSYEQYF
TGTGCCAGCAGCTCTCGCGGGACTACCTCCTACGAGCAGTACTTC
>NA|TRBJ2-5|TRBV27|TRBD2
CASSLTSGREETQYF
TGTGCCAGCAGTTTGACTAGCGGGAGAGAAGAGACCCAGTACTTC
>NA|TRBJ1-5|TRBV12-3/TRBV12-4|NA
CASSSGQTGQPQHF
TGTGCCAGCAGCTCCGGACAGACCGGACAGCCCCAGCATTTT
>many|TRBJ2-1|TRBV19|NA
CASSPALNRLHTNEQFF
TGTGCCAGTAGTCCCGCTTTGAACCGACTCCACACGAATGAGCAGTTCTTC
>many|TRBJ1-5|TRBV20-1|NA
CSARESRGQPQHF
TGCAGTGCTAGAGAATCTCGGGGGCAGCCCCAGCATTTT
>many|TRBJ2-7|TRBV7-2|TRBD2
CASSLWTSGGALSSYEQYF
TGTGCCAGCAGCCTATGGACTAGCGGGGGGGCCCTCAGCTCCTACGAGCAGTACTTC
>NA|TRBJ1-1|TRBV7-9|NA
CASSLWGGVGEAFF
TGTGCCAGCAGCTTATGGGGAGGGGTTGGTGAAGCTTTCTTT
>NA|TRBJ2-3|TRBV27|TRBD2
CASSLSIAGADTQYF
TGTGCCAGCAGTTTATCTATAGCGGGGGCGGATACGCAGTATTTT